Listed here is a single T cell receptor (beta chain). CD45RO negativity and positive selection for CCR7 defined naive CD8 cells, a population that excluded terminally differentiated effector memory CD45RA+ cells. Repertoires were generated with immunoSEQ multiplex PCR, while TCRdb's copy carries only in-frame clones and drops some. This table has roughly 2,000,000 clones, roughly 94% appearing once. This CDR3 comprises 17 residues. Germline V gene lookup returns CDR1 LGHNA and CDR2 YSLEER. V was shortened by 0 bases and J by 0 bases, with 15 bases between the two germline ends. The data were obtained in a study of shared clonotypes between healthy human individuals.

V usage is TRBV4-3 and J usage is TRBJ2-7; D not certain. Sequenced material: naive CD8+ T cells sorted from blood. The receptor's source is a man between 18 and 29 years old in good health. CDR3 protein: CASSQELGERSSYEQYF. The CDR3 nucleotides read TGCGCCAGCAGCCAAGAGTTGGGCGAGCGAAGCTCCTACGAGCAGTACTTC.